Listed below are T cell receptor beta chains from one sample, sequenced in a study of T-cell memory formation after mild COVID-19. A single record per CDR3 protein comes from TCRdb applying MiXCR to the 5' RACE reads. The top ten clones hold 2% to 2.5% of a sample with just under 150,000 distinct CDR3 sequences, about 19% of them seen once. The material sequenced was PBMCs or a T cell subset sorted from them (not recorded which). Source of these receptors: an adult woman who had mild COVID-19 (a few samples of this study predate the infection). Cell type and time point are not known. Each CDR3 is given with its conserved first and last residue. Each record gives: J gene, D gene, clone size, V gene, CDR3 DNA, CDR3 protein. The D gene is left open where the match is weak. For some rows the clone size is stated as once, few or many, or as a class when expanded; others skip it.

TRBJ2-1 | NA | few | TRBV7-8 | TGTGCCAGCAGCCGACTTGACAATGAGCAGTTCTTC | CASSRLDNEQFF
TRBJ2-7 | NA | NA | TRBV10-3 | TGTGCCATCAGTGACGGTGCCTACGAGCAGTACTTC | CAISDGAYEQYF
TRBJ2-3 | NA | few | TRBV20-1 | TGCAGTGCTAGAGTCGGGACGGCTAGCACAGATACGCAGTATTTT | CSARVGTASTDTQYF
TRBJ1-1 | NA | few | TRBV5-1 | TGCGCCAGCAGCTTGGAGGGCAGGAACACTGAAGCTTTCTTT | CASSLEGRNTEAFF
TRBJ2-1 | NA | many | TRBV4-1 | TGCGCCAGCAGCAACCGGGGCCTCTCGCACAATGAGCAGTTCTTC | CASSNRGLSHNEQFF
TRBJ2-3 | TRBD2 | few | TRBV30 | TGTGCCTGGGATCATGGGACTAGCTTGGTTACGCAGTATTTT | CAWDHGTSLVTQYF
TRBJ2-5 | TRBD2 | few | TRBV9 | TGTGCCAGCAGCGTAGAAGCGGGGGTTTACCAAGAGACCCAGTACTTC | CASSVEAGVYQETQYF
TRBJ2-1 | TRBD2 | NA | TRBV11-2 | TGTGCCAGCAGCTTAGTGCGGAGCGGGAGGGCCTTTTCTGAGCAGTTCTTC | CASSLVRSGRAFSEQFF
TRBJ2-5 | TRBD2 | NA | TRBV20-1 | TGCAGTGCCGGACTAGCGGGGGCAGAGACCCAGTACTTC | CSAGLAGAETQYF
TRBJ2-3 | NA | NA | TRBV11-3 | TGTGCCAGCAGCTTGTTCAGCTCTAGCACAGATACGCAGTATTTT | CASSLFSSSTDTQYF
TRBJ2-3 | NA | few | TRBV7-2 | TGTGCCAGCAGCCCGGGGGCAGATACGCAGTATTTT | CASSPGADTQYF
TRBJ1-2 | NA | few | TRBV5-1 | TGCGCCAGCAGCAGTGACGGTAACTATGGCTACACCTTC | CASSSDGNYGYTF
TRBJ2-3 | NA | NA | TRBV7-3 | TGTGCCAGCAGCGCGGGGAGCACAGATACGCAGTATTTT | CASSAGSTDTQYF
TRBJ2-7 | TRBD2 | many | TRBV6-6 | TGTGCCAGCAGTTCAGCCGTTCAAGCGGGAGACTCCTACGAGCAGTACTTC | CASSSAVQAGDSYEQYF
TRBJ1-5 | TRBD1 | few | TRBV7-6 | TGTGCCAGCAGCACAGGGGTCCCCTCCTTGCCCCGCAATCAGCCCCAGCATTTT | CASSTGVPSLPRNQPQHF
TRBJ2-1 | TRBD2 | NA | TRBV7-8 | TGTGCCAGCAGCTCAGTCCCTACGGGGGGCTACAATGAGCAGTTCTTC | CASSSVPTGGYNEQFF
TRBJ2-5 | NA | NA | TRBV7-9 | TGTGCCAGCAGCTTAGAGTTGGCCGGTCGGGGTCGAGGAGAGACCCAGTACTTC | CASSLELAGRGRGETQYF
TRBJ1-1 | NA | NA | TRBV5-1 | TGCGCCAGCAGCTTGGCGCTCACGTCCACTGAGAACACTGAAGCTTTCTTT | CASSLALTSTENTEAFF
TRBJ2-2 | NA | NA | TRBV10-3 | TGTGCCATCAGGGATGGACAGAACCATCTCACCGGGGAGCTGTTTTTT | CAIRDGQNHLTGELFF
TRBJ2-3 | TRBD1 | NA | TRBV7-2 | TGTGCCAGCAGCCCTATGTTAGGGGGCACGCAGTATTTT | CASSPMLGGTQYF
TRBJ2-4 | TRBD1 | NA | TRBV11-2 | TGTGCCAGCAGCTTAGGACAGGGGGCTCTAGCCAAAAACATTCAGTACTTC | CASSLGQGALAKNIQYF
TRBJ1-1 | NA | NA | TRBV21-1 | TGTGCCAGCAGCAAACCCGGAGGGGCCCACGACGCTTTCTTT | CASSKPGGAHDAFF
TRBJ1-1 | NA | NA | TRBV20-1 | TGCAGTGCTAAGTTCTCGCAGAACACTGAAGCTTTCTTT | CSAKFSQNTEAFF
TRBJ2-7 | NA | few | TRBV20-1 | TGCAGTGCTTATAGCGGCCTCTCCTACGAGCAGTACTTC | CSAYSGLSYEQYF
TRBJ2-3 | TRBD2 | NA | TRBV7-2 | TGTGCCAGCAGCTTGACTAGCGGGAGCATTGATACGCAGTATTTT | CASSLTSGSIDTQYF
TRBJ2-5 | NA | NA | TRBV5-1 | TGCGCCAGCAGCTTGGAGGGACCTCAAGAGACCCAGTACTTC | CASSLEGPQETQYF
TRBJ1-1 | NA | few | TRBV30 | TGTGCCTGGAGTGCCCTCTCGGCGGAAGCTTTCTTT | CAWSALSAEAFF
TRBJ2-5 | TRBD2 | NA | TRBV14 | TGTGCCAGCAGCCAATACATCGGACTAGCGAGAGAGACCCAGTACTTC | CASSQYIGLARETQYF
TRBJ2-5 | TRBD1 | few | TRBV10-3 | TGTGCCACCAATCTCAGGGGGAGAGGGGAAGAGACCCAGTACTTC | CATNLRGRGEETQYF
TRBJ2-5 | NA | NA | TRBV12-5 | TGTGCTAGTGGCCCCTGGGGAGCGGGTCAAGAGACCCAGTACTTC | CASGPWGAGQETQYF
TRBJ2-7 | TRBD1 | few | TRBV30 | TGTGCCTGGTGCCCGGGGACAGGGATATACGAGCAGTACTTC | CAWCPGTGIYEQYF
TRBJ2-5 | NA | NA | TRBV10-3 | TGTGCCATCAGTGAGTCGAGGGTGATCCAAGAGACCCAGTACTTC | CAISESRVIQETQYF
TRBJ2-7 | NA | few | TRBV12-3/TRBV12-4 | TGTGCCATCCAAATCGGACAGAACTACGAGCAGTACTTC | CAIQIGQNYEQYF
TRBJ1-2 | NA | few | TRBV21-1 | TGTGCCAGCAGCAAAGGTGCAGCAGTTGGCTACACCTTC | CASSKGAAVGYTF
TRBJ2-7 | NA | few | TRBV18 | TGTGCCAGCGAGTTGGCGGGGAGCTCCTACGAGCAGTACTTC | CASELAGSSYEQYF
TRBJ2-7 | NA | many | TRBV20-1 | TGCAGTGCTAGAGATTCCCGCGAGCAGTACTTC | CSARDSREQYF
TRBJ2-3 | TRBD2 | few | TRBV11-2 | TGTGCCAGCAGCGCCCGACTAGCGGGAGATCCGGGGGATACGCAGTATTTT | CASSARLAGDPGDTQYF
TRBJ2-2 | NA | many | TRBV24-1 | TGTGCCACCAGTGATTCCGAAATCCCGAGAACCGGGGAGCTGTTTTTT | CATSDSEIPRTGELFF
TRBJ2-5 | NA | many | TRBV2 | TGTGCCAGCAGTGACGGTGCGGGCACGGAGACCCAGTACTTC | CASSDGAGTETQYF
TRBJ1-6 | NA | NA | TRBV12-3/TRBV12-4 | TGTGCCAGCAGTTACTCTGAGGGACCCCTCCACTTT | CASSYSEGPLHF
TRBJ2-1 | NA | few | TRBV5-6 | TGTGCCAGCAGCAGACAGGACCAGGGTGAGCAGTTCTTC | CASSRQDQGEQFF
TRBJ2-7 | NA | few | TRBV3-1 | TGTGCCAGCAGGCCAGACCATGGGACCTACGAGCAGTACTTC | CASRPDHGTYEQYF
TRBJ2-1 | NA | NA | TRBV12-3/TRBV12-4 | TGTGCCAGCGCCTCAATAAGGGTTTCCAATGAGCAGTTCTTC | CASASIRVSNEQFF
TRBJ2-1 | NA | NA | TRBV20-1 | TGCAGTGCTAGAGATGTAAGGTTTCCTAACAATGAGCAGTTCTTC | CSARDVRFPNNEQFF
TRBJ2-7 | NA | NA | TRBV5-6 | TGTGCCAGCAGCTTGTGGACAGATTCCTACGAGCAGTACTTC | CASSLWTDSYEQYF
TRBJ2-5 | NA | NA | TRBV7-3 | TGTGCCAGCAGCCTCGGTGGGGCAGGGACAGAGACCCAGTACTTC | CASSLGGAGTETQYF
TRBJ2-5 | NA | NA | TRBV7-6 | TGTGCCAGCAGCTTAGGGTCGGGAGTTGGAGAGACCCAGTACTTC | CASSLGSGVGETQYF
TRBJ2-2 | NA | NA | TRBV9 | TGTGCCAGCAGCGTAGCAGCGAACACCGGGGAGCTGTTTTTT | CASSVAANTGELFF
TRBJ1-2 | NA | few | TRBV12-3/TRBV12-4 | TGTGCCAGCAGTTTAAGAGTCTCAGGCTATGGCTACACCTTC | CASSLRVSGYGYTF
TRBJ1-2 | NA | NA | TRBV29-1 | TGCAGCGTTGATGTAGAAGGCTACACCTTC | CSVDVEGYTF
TRBJ2-1 | NA | many | TRBV10-3 | TGTGCCATCAGTGAGTCGTCAGGCAAGGGTCGGAATGAGCAGTTCTTC | CAISESSGKGRNEQFF
TRBJ1-2 | NA | NA | TRBV11-2 | TGTGCCAGCAGGCCAATCCGCGGACGAATTCGTTATGGCTACACCTTC | CASRPIRGRIRYGYTF
TRBJ2-2 | TRBD2 | few | TRBV7-2 | TGTGCCAGCAGGCAGGGACTAGCCCCCAACACCGGGGAGCTGTTTTTT | CASRQGLAPNTGELFF
TRBJ2-1 | NA | few | TRBV7-8 | TGTGCCAGCAGCTTAGGCAGGGGTCAGTACAATGAGCAGTTCTTC | CASSLGRGQYNEQFF
TRBJ2-3 | NA | few | TRBV6-6 | TGTGCCAGCAGTTACGGGCTTAGCACAGATACGCAGTATTTT | CASSYGLSTDTQYF